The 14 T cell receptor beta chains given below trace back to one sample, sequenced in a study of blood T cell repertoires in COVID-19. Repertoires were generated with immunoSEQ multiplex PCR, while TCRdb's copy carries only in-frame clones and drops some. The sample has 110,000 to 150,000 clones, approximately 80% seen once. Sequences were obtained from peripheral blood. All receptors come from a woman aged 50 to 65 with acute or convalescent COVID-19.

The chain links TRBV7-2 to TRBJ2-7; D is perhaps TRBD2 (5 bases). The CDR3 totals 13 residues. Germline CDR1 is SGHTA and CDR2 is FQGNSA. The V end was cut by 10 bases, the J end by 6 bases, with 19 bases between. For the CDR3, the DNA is TGTGCCACCTCAGCTTTCGGGGTGGGCGAGCAGTACTTC. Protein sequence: CATSAFGVGEQYF.

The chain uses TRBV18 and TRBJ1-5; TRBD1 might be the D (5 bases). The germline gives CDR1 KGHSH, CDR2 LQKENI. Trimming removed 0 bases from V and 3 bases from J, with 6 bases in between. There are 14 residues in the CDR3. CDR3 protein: CASSPPGANQPQHF. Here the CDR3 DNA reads TGTGCCAGCTCACCACCAGGGGCCAATCAGCCCCAGCATTTT.

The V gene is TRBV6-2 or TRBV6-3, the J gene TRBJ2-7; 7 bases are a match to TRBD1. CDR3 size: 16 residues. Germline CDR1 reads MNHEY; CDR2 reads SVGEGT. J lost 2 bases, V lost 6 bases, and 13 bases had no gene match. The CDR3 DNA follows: TGTGCCAGCAGCCTGCCCGGCAACAGGGGTCCCTACGAGCAGTACTTC. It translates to CASSLPGNRGPYEQYF.

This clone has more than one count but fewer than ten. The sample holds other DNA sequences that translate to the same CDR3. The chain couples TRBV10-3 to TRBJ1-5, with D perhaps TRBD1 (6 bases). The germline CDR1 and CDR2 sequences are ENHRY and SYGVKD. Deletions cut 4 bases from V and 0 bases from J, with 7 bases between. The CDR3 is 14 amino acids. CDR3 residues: CAISGDTSNQPQHF. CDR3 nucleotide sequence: TGTGCCATCAGTGGGGACACTAGCAATCAGCCCCAGCATTTT.

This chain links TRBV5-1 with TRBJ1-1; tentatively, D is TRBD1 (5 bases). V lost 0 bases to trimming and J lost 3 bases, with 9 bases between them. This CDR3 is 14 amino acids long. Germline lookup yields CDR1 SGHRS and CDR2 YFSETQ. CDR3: CASSLGGHDTEAFF. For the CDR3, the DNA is TGCGCCAGCAGCTTGGGGGGCCACGACACTGAAGCTTTCTTT.

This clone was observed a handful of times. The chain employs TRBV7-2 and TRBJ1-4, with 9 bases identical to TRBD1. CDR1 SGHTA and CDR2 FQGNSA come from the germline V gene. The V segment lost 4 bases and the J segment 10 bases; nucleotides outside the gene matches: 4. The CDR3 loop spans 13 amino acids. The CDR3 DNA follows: TGTGCCAGCAGCTGGACAGGGGCTGGAAAACTGTTTTTT. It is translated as CASSWTGAGKLFF.

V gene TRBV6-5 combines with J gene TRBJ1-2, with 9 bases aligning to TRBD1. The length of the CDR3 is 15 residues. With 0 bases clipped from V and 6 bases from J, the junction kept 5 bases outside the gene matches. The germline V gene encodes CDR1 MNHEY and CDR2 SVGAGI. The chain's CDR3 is CASSYSRTGDNGYTF. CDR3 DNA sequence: TGTGCCAGCAGTTACTCGCGGACAGGGGATAATGGCTACACCTTC.

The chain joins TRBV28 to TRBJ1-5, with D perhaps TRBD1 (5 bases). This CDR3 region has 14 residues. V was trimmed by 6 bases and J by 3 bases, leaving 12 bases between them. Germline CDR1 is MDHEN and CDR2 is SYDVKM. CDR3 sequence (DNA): TGTGCCAGCAGCCTTGGGGCGGACAATCAGCCCCAGCATTTT. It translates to CASSLGADNQPQHF. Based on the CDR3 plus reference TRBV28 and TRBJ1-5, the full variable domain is DVKVTQSSRYLVKRTGEKVFLECVQDMDHENMFWYRQDPGLGLRLIYFSYDVKMKEKGDIPEGYSVSREKKERFSLILESASTNQTSMYLCASSLGADNQPQHFGDGTRLSIL.

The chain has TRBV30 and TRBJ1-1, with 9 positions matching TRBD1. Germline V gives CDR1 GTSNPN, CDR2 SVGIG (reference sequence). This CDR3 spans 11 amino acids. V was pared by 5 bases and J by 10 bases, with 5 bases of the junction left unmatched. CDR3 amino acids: CAWAGTGRAFF. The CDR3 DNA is TGTGCCTGGGCGGGGACAGGGAGAGCTTTCTTT.

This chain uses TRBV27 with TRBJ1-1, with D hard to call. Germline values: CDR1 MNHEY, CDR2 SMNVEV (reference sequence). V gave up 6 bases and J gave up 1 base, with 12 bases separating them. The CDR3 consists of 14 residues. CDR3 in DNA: TGTGCCAGCAGCCAAAGCGGAGCGAACACTGAAGCTTTCTTT. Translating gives CASSQSGANTEAFF.

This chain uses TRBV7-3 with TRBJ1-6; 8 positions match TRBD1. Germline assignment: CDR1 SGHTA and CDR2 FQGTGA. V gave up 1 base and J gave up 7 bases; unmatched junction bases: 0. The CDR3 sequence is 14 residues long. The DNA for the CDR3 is TGTGCCAGCAGCTTAAGGGACAGGAATTCACCCCTCCACTTT. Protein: CASSLRDRNSPLHF.

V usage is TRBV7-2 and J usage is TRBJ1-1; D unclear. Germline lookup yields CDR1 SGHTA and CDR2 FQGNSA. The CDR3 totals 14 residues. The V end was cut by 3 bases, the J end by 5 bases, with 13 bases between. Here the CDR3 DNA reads TGTGCCAGCAGCTTTTTCTCGGGTAGGACTGAAGCTTTCTTT. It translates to CASSFFSGRTEAFF. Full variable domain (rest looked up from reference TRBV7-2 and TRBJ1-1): GAGVSQSPSNKVTEKGKDVELRCDPISGHTALYWYRQSLGQGLEFLIYFQGNSAPDKSGLPSDRFSAERTGGSVSTLTIQRTQQEDSAVYLCASSFFSGRTEAFFGQGTRLTVV.

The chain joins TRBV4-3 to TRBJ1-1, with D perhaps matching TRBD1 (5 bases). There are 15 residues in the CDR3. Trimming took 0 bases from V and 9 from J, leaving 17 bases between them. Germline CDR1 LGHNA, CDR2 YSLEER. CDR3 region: CASSQDRTVGRKAFF. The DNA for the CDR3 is TGCGCCAGCAGCCAAGATCGGACGGTGGGGCGTAAAGCTTTCTTT.

For the CDR3, the DNA is TGTGCCTGGAGTAGGGAATTTTACCCGGACCGGGGGCCCCAGCATTTT. It translates to CAWSREFYPDRGPQHF. This chain uses TRBV30 with TRBJ1-5; D is ambiguous. Germline CDR1 reads GTSNPN; CDR2 reads SVGIG (reference sequence). CDR3 length: 16 residues. V dropped 2 bases and J dropped 9 bases, with 23 bases sitting between them.